The clone carrying this T cell receptor (beta chain) was seen a few times. The sample carries other DNA sequences with the same CDR3. This entry belongs to a study of OX40 agonist ivuxolimab in advanced cancers. Trimming left V 6 bases short and J 7 bases short, with 12 bases between. The CDR3 runs 11 residues. Germline assignment: CDR1 DFQATT and CDR2 SNEGSKA (reference sequence). The protocol was immunoSEQ multiplex PCR, while the TCRdb copy is restricted to in-frame clones and leaves out a portion. The table has tens of thousands of clones, about nine tenths seen once; the top ten hold more than 6.5%.

The input for sequencing was CD4+ or CD8+ T cells sorted from blood, taken in a trial of the OX40 agonist ivuxolimab. The chain combines TRBV20-1 with TRBJ1-2; unclear D gene. This sequence originates from an adult with an advanced solid tumor such as melanoma, head and neck, liver or kidney cancer. The CDR3 region has the DNA TGCAGTGCGAACACCGGTGGTGGCTACACCTTC. Translated, it gives CSANTGGGYTF.